The clone carrying this TCR beta chain was seen only a few times. The CDR3 spans 15 residues. Trimming at V came to 5 bases and at J to 2 bases, leaving 6 bases not matched to a gene. Germline V gives CDR1 SNHLY, CDR2 FYNNEI. The data are from a study of identical twins. MiXCR, run by TCRdb on the 5' RACE reads, gives a single entry per CDR3 protein. The sample yields approximately 500,000 distinct CDR3 sequences, roughly a quarter seen once. The sample was also reused in another study, on T cells expressing NK-cell markers.

The gene calls are TRBV2 and TRBJ2-5; 9 bases are a match to TRBD2. Material: CD4+ T cells sorted from blood. This TCR came from a woman between 18 and 29 years old in good health. This chain's CDR3 is CASSYLAGRQETQYF. DNA of the CDR3: TGTGCCAGCAGTTATCTAGCGGGGAGACAAGAGACCCAGTACTTC.